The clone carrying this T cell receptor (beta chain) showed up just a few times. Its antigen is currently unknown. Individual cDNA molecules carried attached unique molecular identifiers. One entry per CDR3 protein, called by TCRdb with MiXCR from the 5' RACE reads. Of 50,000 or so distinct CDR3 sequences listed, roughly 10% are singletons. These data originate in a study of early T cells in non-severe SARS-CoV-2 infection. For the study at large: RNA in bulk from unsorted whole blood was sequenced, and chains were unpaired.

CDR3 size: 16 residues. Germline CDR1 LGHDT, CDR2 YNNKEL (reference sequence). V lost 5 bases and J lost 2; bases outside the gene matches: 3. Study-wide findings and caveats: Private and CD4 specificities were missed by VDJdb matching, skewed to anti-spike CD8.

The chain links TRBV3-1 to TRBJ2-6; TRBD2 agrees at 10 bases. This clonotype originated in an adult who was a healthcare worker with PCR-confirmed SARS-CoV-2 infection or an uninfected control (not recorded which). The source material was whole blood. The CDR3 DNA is TGTGCCAGCAGCGTTAGCGGGGGGACTGGGGCCAACGTCCTGACTTTC. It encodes CASSVSGGTGANVLTF.